Listed here is a single TCR beta chain. Its antigen is currently unknown. The sample belongs to a study of CD8 T cells in ankylosing spondylitis. Study results and caveats: Matched ankylosing spondylitis synovial fluid reportedly showed significant enrichment of disease-linked clones.

Each CDR3 protein is one row after TCRdb ran MiXCR on the 5' RACE reads. The profile covers 200,000 to 300,000 distinct CDR3 sequences, with over 8.5% appearing a single time and 6.8% taken by the ten largest. Germline loops: CDR1 MNHEY, CDR2 SMNVEV (reference sequence). This CDR3 spans 17 amino acids. Trimming removed 5 bases at V and 7 bases at J, with 23 bases between. This TCR came from a male donor with ankylosing spondylitis or in good health (not recorded which). V usage is TRBV27 and J usage is TRBJ2-2, with D perhaps matching TRBD1 or TRBD2 (7 bases each). Sequencing was performed on blood, either unsorted or a sorted T cell fraction (not recorded which). In DNA, the CDR3 is TGTGCCAGCAGTAACCGGGACAGAACTAGCGATGACGGGGAGCTGTTTTTT. This codes for CASSNRDRTSDDGELFF.